This is a list of T cell receptor beta chains from one sample in a study of CD8 T cells in Susac syndrome. TCRdb redid the calling of the immunoSEQ multiplex PCR reads with MiXCR, one entry per CDR3 protein. The table lists approximately 70,000 distinct CDR3 sequences, 95% to 96% of them singletons, with around 0.11% in the top ten. The specimen sequenced was CD4+ T cells from PBMCs. The source of these receptors is a human donor with multiple sclerosis. Both conserved end residues are trimmed from each CDR3.

CDR3aa: ASSDQGSQPQH; v_gene: TRBV6-6; j_gene: TRBJ1-5
CDR3aa: ASSFAGGPGDTQY; v_gene: TRBV7-3; j_gene: TRBJ2-3
CDR3aa: ASSPPGQGTDTQY; v_gene: TRBV7-9; j_gene: TRBJ2-3
CDR3aa: AWSRDSTYEQY; v_gene: TRBV30; j_gene: TRBJ2-7
CDR3aa: ASSRDRANTGELF; v_gene: TRBV3-1; j_gene: TRBJ2-2
CDR3aa: ASSQDRGKAGANVLT; v_gene: TRBV14; j_gene: TRBJ2-6
CDR3aa: ASSSQGFRGYT; v_gene: TRBV3-1; j_gene: TRBJ1-2
CDR3aa: ASSQGGVNTEAF; v_gene: TRBV12-3/TRBV12-4; j_gene: TRBJ1-1
CDR3aa: AWSPGLRTQLERH; v_gene: TRBV30; j_gene: TRBJ2-7
CDR3aa: ASSIGGGTNRETQY; v_gene: TRBV5-1; j_gene: TRBJ2-5
CDR3aa: ASSARGGDYEQY; v_gene: TRBV12-3/TRBV12-4; j_gene: TRBJ2-7
CDR3aa: ASSFLVSEKLF; v_gene: TRBV7-9; j_gene: TRBJ1-4
CDR3aa: ASSPPSKDGYT; v_gene: TRBV18; j_gene: TRBJ1-2
CDR3aa: ASSRGRGGPYNEQF; v_gene: TRBV11-2; j_gene: TRBJ2-1
CDR3aa: ASRGLHSGYEQY; v_gene: TRBV5-6; j_gene: TRBJ2-7
CDR3aa: ASRAGEKGYEQY; v_gene: TRBV12-3/TRBV12-4; j_gene: TRBJ2-7
CDR3aa: ASSQGAGSTDTQY; v_gene: TRBV5-4; j_gene: TRBJ2-3
CDR3aa: ASSITGQHYGYT; v_gene: TRBV5-6; j_gene: TRBJ1-2
CDR3aa: ASSRTTTPYNEQF; v_gene: TRBV10-1; j_gene: TRBJ2-1
CDR3aa: ASSTVEGASYEQY; v_gene: TRBV7-9; j_gene: TRBJ2-7
CDR3aa: ASSLVPTGAGANVLT; v_gene: TRBV5-1; j_gene: TRBJ2-6
CDR3aa: AWSDQGGLGEKLF; v_gene: TRBV30; j_gene: TRBJ1-4
CDR3aa: ASSSPPERGGSYEQF; v_gene: TRBV13; j_gene: TRBJ2-1
CDR3aa: ASSQDITGVPYEAF; v_gene: TRBV3-1; j_gene: TRBJ1-1
CDR3aa: ASSSGQVQPQH; v_gene: TRBV7-2; j_gene: TRBJ1-5
CDR3aa: ASSLEGFPYEQY; v_gene: TRBV5-1; j_gene: TRBJ2-7
CDR3aa: ASSSGTLHQETQY; v_gene: TRBV28; j_gene: TRBJ2-5
CDR3aa: ASSPYT; v_gene: TRBV7-9; j_gene: TRBJ1-2